These T cell receptor beta chains were read from a single sample in a study of OX40 agonist ivuxolimab in advanced cancers. The assay was immunoSEQ multiplex PCR, and TCRdb's table has in-frame clones only and misses some. Altogether around 60,000 clones are present, around 80% being singletons, with the ten largest covering 2.1%. The sample here was CD4+ or CD8+ T cells sorted from blood, taken in a trial of the OX40 agonist ivuxolimab. Every receptor here comes from an adult with an advanced solid tumor such as melanoma, head and neck, liver or kidney cancer. Each CDR3 is given with its conserved first and last residue. D genes are given only for firm matches. Only some rows state a clone size, as once, few, many or a class for expanded clones.

TRBJ2-7	.	TRBV20-1	.	TGCAGTGCAACGGGACGGTACTTC	CSATGRYF
TRBJ2-3	.	TRBV10-1	.	TGCGCCAGCAGTGAGTCGGGGCGAGATACGCAGTATTTT	CASSESGRDTQYF
TRBJ1-2	.	TRBV5-6	.	TGTGCCAGCAAACTACTTACAGGGTCTAACTATGGCTACACCTTC	CASKLLTGSNYGYTF
TRBJ2-1	TRBD1	TRBV4-1	.	TGCGCCAGCAGTCATGCTGGGACAGGGAGATTCAATGAGCAGTTCTTC	CASSHAGTGRFNEQFF
TRBJ2-7	TRBD2	TRBV6-5	.	TGTGCCAGCTGGCGGGGGGGCCTATACGAGCAGTACTTC	CASWRGGLYEQYF
TRBJ2-4	TRBD1	TRBV5-1	.	TGCGCCAGCAGCACCACGACAGGGGCCAAAAACATTCAGTACTTC	CASSTTTGAKNIQYF
TRBJ2-3	TRBD2	TRBV15	.	TGTGCCACCAGCAGGGCCAGCGGGAGGTTAACAGATACGCAGTATTTT	CATSRASGRLTDTQYF
TRBJ2-1	.	TRBV5-1	.	TGCGCCAGCAGCCTGGGCGGAGGATTCTACAATGAGCAGTTCTTC	CASSLGGGFYNEQFF
TRBJ2-7	TRBD1	TRBV11-2	once	TGTGCCAGCAGCCGCCGAGGGACAGGCCCAACCAACGAGCAGTACTTC	CASSRRGTGPTNEQYF
TRBJ2-5	TRBD2	TRBV4-2	.	TGTGCCAGTTCGAGCGGGGGGGTGGAGACCCAGTACTTC	CASSSGGVETQYF
TRBJ2-7	.	TRBV6-5	.	TGTGCCAGCGGGTTCTACGAGCAGTACTTC	CASGFYEQYF
TRBJ2-7	TRBD2	TRBV4-2	.	TGTGCCAGCAGCCAGTCGGCTAGCGGGAACTACGAGCAGTACTTC	CASSQSASGNYEQYF
TRBJ1-4	.	TRBV5-5	.	TGTGCCAGCAGCTTGTTATCTGGGGCTAATGAAAAACTGTTTTTT	CASSLLSGANEKLFF
TRBJ2-7	TRBD1	TRBV27	.	TGTGCCAGCAGTTTATCGAGCGGGACAGGGGTCCACGAGCAGTACTTC	CASSLSSGTGVHEQYF
TRBJ1-4	.	TRBV28	.	TGTGCCAGCTGGGGGCGGTGGAGACCCGATAATGAAAAACTGTTTTTT	CASWGRWRPDNEKLFF
TRBJ1-2	TRBD1	TRBV2	.	TGTGCCAGCAGTCCGGGACAGAACTATGGCTACACCTTC	CASSPGQNYGYTF
TRBJ2-6	.	TRBV28	.	TGTGCCAGCAGCCTGGCTGGGGCCAACGTCCTGACTTTC	CASSLAGANVLTF
TRBJ1-4	.	TRBV30	.	TGTGCCTGGGCCGGGGTTAATGAAAAACTGTTTTTT	CAWAGVNEKLFF
TRBJ2-7	.	TRBV15	few	TGTGCCACCGCCAACTACCTGGGCTACGAGCAGTACTTC	CATANYLGYEQYF
TRBJ1-2	.	TRBV9	.	TGTGCCAGCAGCGTAGCTGAGGGATATGGCTACACCTTC	CASSVAEGYGYTF
TRBJ2-1	.	TRBV20-1	.	TGCAGTGCTAGATCCTACAATGAGCAGTTCTTC	CSARSYNEQFF
TRBJ2-5	.	TRBV5-6	.	TGTGCCAGCAGCTTGGGGGTCCGGGAGACCCAGTACTTC	CASSLGVRETQYF
TRBJ1-4	.	TRBV7-6	.	TGTGCCAGCAGCTTAGCGCAAGGTTTTAATGAAAAACTGTTTTTT	CASSLAQGFNEKLFF
TRBJ1-1	.	TRBV5-4	.	TGTGCCAGCAGCCAACCTCAGGGATTGAACACTGAAGCTTTCTTT	CASSQPQGLNTEAFF
TRBJ1-5	TRBD1	TRBV6-1	.	TGTGCCAGCCGGACAGGGGCCAGCAATCAGCCCCAGCATTTT	CASRTGASNQPQHF
TRBJ2-1	.	TRBV13	once	TGTGCCAGCAGCTCTTCCACCCATGAGCAGTTCTTC	CASSSSTHEQFF
TRBJ2-1	TRBD2	TRBV7-3	.	TGTGCCAGCAGGCCGGGACTAGCGGGAGAGGATGAGCAGTTCTTC	CASRPGLAGEDEQFF
TRBJ1-3	.	TRBV2	.	TGTGCCAGCAGTGAAATAGCCGGAAACACCATATATTTT	CASSEIAGNTIYF
TRBJ2-2	TRBD1	TRBV18	.	TGTGCCAGCTCACAAATACCGGGACAGGCCACCGGGGAGCTGTTTTTT	CASSQIPGQATGELFF
TRBJ1-1	.	TRBV28	.	TGTGCCAGTAAGGGGACCGCTGAAGCTTTCTTT	CASKGTAEAFF
TRBJ2-7	.	TRBV6-1	few	TGTGCCAGCAGTGAAATGGCACAAGTCGGGTACGAGCAGTACTTC	CASSEMAQVGYEQYF
TRBJ1-4	.	TRBV7-8	.	TGTGCCAGCAGCTTAGGACAGATGTCTCATGAAAAACTGTTTTTT	CASSLGQMSHEKLFF
TRBJ2-1	.	TRBV29-1	.	TGCAGCGTTGAATGGCAGGGGCGAGATGAGCAGTTCTTC	CSVEWQGRDEQFF